The 29 T cell receptor beta chains below were found in one sample sequenced in a study of cytomegalovirus exposure and HLA in healthy donors. Clones were read by immunoSEQ multiplex PCR, and TCRdb kept only the in-frame ones, dropping some. The table has 140,000 or so clones, around 90% seen once; the top ten hold roughly 6.5%. Sequenced sample: PBMCs. The receptors originated from a woman aged 30 to 39 in good health and CMV-seropositive.

This clone has just one count. The V call is TRBV7-9, the J call TRBJ1-2; D is unclear. The CDR3 consists of 14 residues. Germline lookup yields CDR1 SEHNR and CDR2 FQNEAQ (reference sequence). V lost 2 bases and J 3 bases, leaving 10 bases between the germline ends. The CDR3 sequence: CASSLTVTHYGYTF. CDR3 DNA sequence: TGTGCCAGCAGCTTAACAGTCACCCACTATGGCTACACCTTC.

V usage is TRBV14 and J usage is TRBJ2-2; D gene ambiguous. The CDR3 loop spans 14 amino acids. The ends were cut back, 4 bases at V and 1 base at J, with 7 bases in the middle. The germline gives CDR1 SGHDN, CDR2 FVKESK. The CDR3 region has the DNA TGTGCCAGCAGCCTATTCGGGAACACCGGGGAGCTGTTTTTT. Translating it yields CASSLFGNTGELFF.

The chain links TRBV5-1 to TRBJ2-2, with TRBD2 matching 7 bases. CDR1 and CDR2 from the germline V gene are SGHRS and YFSETQ. The CDR3 spans 13 residues. J gave up 6 bases and V 3 bases, and 2 bases lay outside the gene matches. CDR3 sequence reads: CASSWLAAGELFF. The CDR3 region has the DNA TGCGCCAGCAGCTGGCTAGCGGCCGGGGAGCTGTTTTTT.

This chain links TRBV4-1 with TRBJ1-2; D is uncertain. Trimming took off 0 bases at V and 7 bases at J, with 12 bases between the two ends. Germline loops: CDR1 MGHRA, CDR2 YSYEKL. The CDR3 consists of 14 residues. The CDR3 nucleotides are TGCGCCAGCAGCCAAGAGGCCGGACTCCTTGGCTACACCTTC. Residues: CASSQEAGLLGYTF.

V usage is TRBV2 and J usage is TRBJ2-1; D is possibly TRBD1 (5 bases). Trimming cost V 4 bases and J 4 bases, with 8 bases left between them. Germline assignment: CDR1 SNHLY and CDR2 FYNNEI. CDR3 size: 13 residues. CDR3 nucleotides: TGTGCCAGCAGTGGGACACCTTACAATGAGCAGTTCTTC. This encodes CASSGTPYNEQFF. The variable domain in full, completed from reference TRBV2 and TRBJ2-1, reads EPEVTQTPSHQVTQMGQEVILRCVPISNHLYFYWYRQILGQKVEFLVSFYNNEISEKSEIFDDQFSVERPDGSNFTLKIRSTKLEDSAMYFCASSGTPYNEQFFGPGTRLTVL.

The chain links TRBV6-1 to TRBJ1-1, with a tentative D call TRBD1 (6 bases). The CDR3 is made up of 13 amino acids. V dropped 6 bases and J dropped 6 bases, with 14 bases sitting between them. Germline V gene sequence: CDR1 MNHNS, CDR2 SASEGT. CDR3 protein: CASRATGNPEAFF. The DNA of the CDR3 is TGTGCCAGCAGAGCTACAGGGAATCCTGAAGCTTTCTTT.

The V gene is TRBV29-1, the J gene TRBJ1-2; 7 nucleotides line up with TRBD1. Trimming cost V 6 bases and J 2 bases; bases outside gene matches: 6. The germline V gene has CDR1 SQVTM and CDR2 ANQGSEA. The CDR3 covers 13 residues. The CDR3 here is CSVGTVPNYGYTF. Here the CDR3 DNA reads TGCAGCGTCGGGACAGTACCAAACTATGGCTACACCTTC.

The chain couples TRBV2 to TRBJ2-5; D is unresolved. Germline V CDR1 and CDR2: SNHLY, FYNNEI. The CDR3 is 11 residues long. V was trimmed by 6 bases and J by 1 base, leaving 3 bases between them. The CDR3 sequence is CASSVQETQYF. The CDR3, as DNA: TGTGCCAGCAGCGTCCAAGAGACCCAGTACTTC.

The gene calls are TRBV29-1 and TRBJ1-1; D not certain. Trimming removed 7 bases at V and 2 bases at J, with 8 bases between. There are 11 residues in the CDR3. In germline, CDR1 is SQVTM, CDR2 ANQGSEA. CDR3 bases: TGCAGCGCGGTCCTAAACACTGAAGCTTTCTTT. Amino acid sequence: CSAVLNTEAFF. The whole variable domain, filled in from reference TRBV29-1 and TRBJ1-1, reads SAVISQKPSRDICQRGTSLTIQCQVDSQVTMMFWYRQQPGQSLTLIATANQGSEATYESGFVIDKFPISRPNLTFSTLTVSNMSPEDSSIYLCSAVLNTEAFFGQGTRLTVV.

V gene TRBV9 combines with J gene TRBJ2-7; the match to TRBD2 covers 7 bases. V lost 0 bases to trimming and J lost 2 bases; unmatched junction nucleotides: 5. The germline gives CDR1 SGDLS, CDR2 YYNGEE. This CDR3 is 15 amino acids long. The CDR3 DNA sequence: TGTGCCAGCAGCGTAGGGGCGGGAGCGGCCTACGAGCAGTACTTC. Protein product: CASSVGAGAAYEQYF. Using reference TRBV9 and TRBJ2-7 for the parts outside the CDR3, the full variable domain is DSGVTQTPKHLITATGQRVTLRCSPRSGDLSVYWYQQSLDQGLQFLIQYYNGEERAKGNILERFSAQQFPDLHSELNLSSLELGDSALYFCASSVGAGAAYEQYFGPGTRLTVT.

V is TRBV27 and J is TRBJ2-2; D perhaps matches TRBD2 (7 bases). CDR1 MNHEY and CDR2 SMNVEV come from the germline V gene (reference sequence). The CDR3 is made up of 16 amino acids. V lost 3 bases and J lost 2, with 13 bases in between. CDR3 amino acids: CASSFPGGPNTGELFF. CDR3 nucleotides: TGTGCCAGCAGTTTCCCCGGGGGGCCTAACACCGGGGAGCTGTTTTTT.

The rearrangement joins TRBV15 to TRBJ1-1, with 8 bases matching TRBD1. The V segment lost 1 base and the J segment 8 bases; nucleotides outside the gene matches: 12. CDR1 and CDR2 (germline): LNHNV, YYDKDF (reference sequence). The CDR3 runs to 16 residues. In DNA form, the CDR3 reads TGTGCCACCAGCAGAGGTCCAGGGGGCCCCGTCGGGGAAGCTTTCTTT. This sequence encodes CATSRGPGGPVGEAFF.

The chain is built from TRBV28 and TRBJ1-2; a possible D gene is TRBD1 (6 bases). Germline CDR1 is MDHEN and CDR2 is SYDVKM. V lost 8 bases and J lost 4, with 14 bases in between. There are 13 residues in the CDR3. This CDR3 is CASLDRRSYGYTF. CDR3 nucleotide sequence: TGTGCCAGCTTGGACAGAAGATCCTATGGCTACACCTTC.

The chain carries TRBV21-1 and TRBJ1-5. TRBV21-1 counts as a pseudogene. CDR3 length: 16 residues. The CDR3, as DNA: TGTGCCAGCAGCTTGGAGGTGTTGAGGAGCAATCAGCCCCAGCATTTT. Amino acids: CASSLEVLRSNQPQHF.

This chain connects TRBV29-1 to TRBJ2-1; 15 bases are shared with TRBD2. With 6 bases clipped from V and 7 bases from J, the junction kept 1 base outside the gene matches. CDR1 and CDR2 from the germline V gene are SQVTM and ANQGSEA. This CDR3 is 13 amino acids long. The CDR3 loop is CSVGLAGGNEQFF. The CDR3 region has the DNA TGCAGCGTGGGACTAGCGGGAGGTAATGAGCAGTTCTTC.

The J gene is TRBJ1-2, the V gene TRBV5-1; 10 bases are shared with TRBD1. Germline V gene lookup returns CDR1 SGHRS and CDR2 YFSETQ. Germline trimming cut 4 bases from V and 5 bases from J; bases unmatched to any gene: 5. The CDR3 extends over 14 amino acids. This CDR3 reads CASSLRDRGYGYTF. DNA for the CDR3: TGCGCCAGCAGCCTCCGGGACAGGGGATATGGCTACACCTTC.

This sequence joins TRBV6-1 and TRBJ1-1; tentative D call: TRBD1 (5 bases). Trimming pared 6 bases from V and 4 bases from J, leaving 12 bases between. There are 13 residues in the CDR3. Per germline, CDR1 MNHNS and CDR2 SASEGT. CDR3 loop: CASRTPGGTEAFF. The CDR3 bases are TGTGCCAGCAGAACACCGGGGGGCACTGAAGCTTTCTTT.

V and J are TRBV6-1 and TRBJ2-5, with D perhaps TRBD1 (6 bases). CDR1 MNHNS and CDR2 SASEGT come from the germline V gene. V was cut by 6 bases and J by 2 bases, with 10 bases left in between. The CDR3 consists of 13 residues. The CDR3 nucleotides are TGTGCCAGCAGACAGGGTGGACAAGAGACCCAGTACTTC. This sequence encodes CASRQGGQETQYF.

The rearrangement uses TRBV5-1 and TRBJ2-7, with 8 bases matching TRBD1. In germline, CDR1 is SGHRS, CDR2 YFSETQ. V was pared by 3 bases and J by 4 bases, with 3 bases of the junction left unmatched. The CDR3 is 13 residues long. The CDR3 nucleotides are TGCGCCAGCAGCTCGACAGGGGTTTACGAGCAGTACTTC. As protein: CASSSTGVYEQYF. The full variable domain, its missing parts supplied by reference TRBV5-1 and TRBJ2-7, is KAGVTQTPRYLIKTRGQQVTLSCSPISGHRSVSWYQQTPGQGLQFLFEYFSETQRNKGNFPGRFSGRQFSNSRSEMNVSTLELGDSALYLCASSSTGVYEQYFGPGTRLTVT.

The V gene is TRBV29-1, the J gene TRBJ2-7, with 7 bases that match TRBD2. The length of the CDR3 is 13 residues. Germline loops: CDR1 SQVTM, CDR2 ANQGSEA. The junction had 5 bases not matched to a gene; V was cut back by 1 base and J by 5 bases. The CDR3 spells CSVEGQRDNEQYF. Here the CDR3 DNA reads TGCAGCGTTGAAGGGCAGCGGGATAACGAGCAGTACTTC.

This clone was counted once. The chain is built from TRBV2 and TRBJ2-1, with 10 bases identical to TRBD2. CDR1 is SNHLY, CDR2 FYNNEI, per germline. V lost 6 bases, J lost 4 bases, and 3 bases stayed unmatched. This CDR3 spans 14 amino acids. The CDR3 is CASSGTSVYNEQFF. The DNA for the CDR3 is TGTGCCAGCAGCGGGACTAGCGTATACAATGAGCAGTTCTTC.

V and J are TRBV4-1 and TRBJ2-5; TRBD1 aligns across 11 bases. Per the germline V gene, CDR1 is MGHRA and CDR2 is YSYEKL. The CDR3 extends over 14 amino acids. V lost 4 bases, J lost 4 bases, and 2 bases stayed unmatched. The DNA of the CDR3 is TGCGCCAGCAGCCCTGGGACAGGGGGAGAGACCCAGTACTTC. Protein sequence: CASSPGTGGETQYF.

This clone came up once. The gene calls are TRBV5-1 and TRBJ1-4; D is perhaps TRBD1 (6 bases). The CDR3 is 15 amino acids. The V end lost 4 bases, the J end lost 5 bases, and 15 bases lay between the germline ends. Per the germline V gene, CDR1 is SGHRS and CDR2 is YFSETQ. The DNA for the CDR3 is TGCGCCAGCAGCCTGACGACAGGTCCGAATGAAAAACTGTTTTTT. Translating gives CASSLTTGPNEKLFF.

V gene TRBV19 combines with J gene TRBJ2-5; 7 nucleotides agree with TRBD1. The ends lost 6 bases at V and 5 bases at J; junction bases unmatched: 6. The CDR3 sequence is 13 residues long. Looked up from germline, CDR1 is LNHDA and CDR2 is SQIVND (reference sequence). CDR3 region: CASRTGIGETQYF. The CDR3 bases are TGTGCCAGTAGGACAGGGATCGGGGAGACCCAGTACTTC.

This chain joins TRBV19 and TRBJ1-5; perhaps TRBD1 as D (5 bases). The germline V and J ends were trimmed by 4 bases and 0 bases, with 10 bases remaining between them. Germline V CDR1 and CDR2: LNHDA, SQIVND (reference sequence). The length of the CDR3 is 15 residues. The CDR3 spells CASSSSGYSNQPQHF. The DNA of the CDR3 is TGTGCCAGTAGTAGTTCAGGGTATAGCAATCAGCCCCAGCATTTT.

This clone was counted a single time. The rearrangement uses TRBV6-5 and TRBJ2-7; perhaps TRBD2 as D (6 bases). The V and J ends lost 0 bases and 3 bases respectively, with 15 bases between them. In germline, CDR1 is MNHEY, CDR2 SVGAGI. The CDR3 covers 16 residues. The CDR3 DNA sequence: TGTGCCAGCAGTTACTCTGCGGGGTATGGGCGCTACGAGCAGTACTTC. It codes for CASSYSAGYGRYEQYF.

J is TRBJ2-1 and V is TRBV5-1, with 12 bases aligning to TRBD2. V was pared by 1 base and J by 8 bases, with 1 base of the junction left unmatched. The CDR3 is 14 amino acids. Germline CDR1 is SGHRS and CDR2 is YFSETQ. CDR3 region: CASSLPSGGDEQFF. The CDR3 DNA reads TGCGCCAGCAGCTTGCCTAGCGGGGGGGATGAGCAGTTCTTC.

This sequence joins TRBV6-1 and TRBJ2-1; no reliable D call. Germline CDR1 and CDR2: MNHNS and SASEGT. The CDR3 runs to 12 residues. Between the trimmed V and J ends, which lost 0 bases and 8 bases, there was a span of 5 bases. CDR3 sequence (DNA): TGTGCCAGCAGTGAAGCCCGGTATGAGCAGTTCTTC. Translating it yields CASSEARYEQFF.

The chain links TRBV25-1 to TRBJ1-2; 9 nucleotides match TRBD1. The CDR3 sequence is 14 residues long. The J segment lost 6 bases and the V segment lost 0 bases, leaving 2 bases of the junction unmatched. The germline V gene has CDR1 MGHDK and CDR2 SYGVNS. The CDR3 is CASSEYRQGDGYTF. In DNA, the CDR3 is TGTGCCAGCAGTGAATATCGACAGGGGGATGGCTACACCTTC.